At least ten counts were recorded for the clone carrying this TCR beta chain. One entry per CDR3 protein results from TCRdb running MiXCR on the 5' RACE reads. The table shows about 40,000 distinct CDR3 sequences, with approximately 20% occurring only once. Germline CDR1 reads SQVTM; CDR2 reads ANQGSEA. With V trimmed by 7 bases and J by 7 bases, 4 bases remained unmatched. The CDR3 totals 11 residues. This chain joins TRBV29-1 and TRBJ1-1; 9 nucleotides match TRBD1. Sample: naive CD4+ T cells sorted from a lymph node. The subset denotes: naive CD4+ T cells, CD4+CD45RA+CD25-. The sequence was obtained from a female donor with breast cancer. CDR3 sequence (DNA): TGCAGCGCTATGGACAGGGGTGAAGCTTTCTTT. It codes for CSAMDRGEAFF.